The 6 T cell receptor beta chains reported below all come from one sample, sequenced in a study of T cell responses to AZD1222 COVID-19 vaccine. The data were produced by immunoSEQ multiplex PCR, yet TCRdb's version contains in-frame clones alone and is incomplete. The sample has about 120,000 clones, approximately 90% seen once; the top ten hold roughly 4%. The sample was peripheral blood, taken 28 days after the second AZD1222 dose. The receptors originated from an adult who received the AZD1222 COVID-19 vaccine.

The chain has TRBV7-2 and TRBJ2-5; 10 nucleotides match TRBD2. The germline V gene has CDR1 SGHTA and CDR2 FQGNSA. V lost 5 bases and J lost 4; bases outside the gene matches: 4. The CDR3 is 14 residues long. CDR3 loop: CASSPWTSGETQYF. CDR3 bases: TGTGCCAGCAGCCCATGGACTAGCGGAGAGACCCAGTACTTC.

V and J are TRBV4-1 and TRBJ2-2; the match to TRBD1 covers 9 bases. Germline V gene data show CDR1 as MGHRA and CDR2 as YSYEKL. The trim removed 3 bases at V and 4 bases at J, leaving 3 bases unmatched. This CDR3 spans 15 amino acids. The CDR3 spells CASSQGQGGTGELFF. CDR3 coding DNA: TGCGCCAGCAGCCAGGGACAGGGTGGCACCGGGGAGCTGTTTTTT.

V and J are TRBV28 and TRBJ2-2; TRBD2 matches 8 bases. Germline values: CDR1 MDHEN, CDR2 SYDVKM. Germline trimming cut 3 bases from V and 6 bases from J; bases unmatched to any gene: 9. The CDR3 runs 16 residues. The CDR3 loop is CASSLNLAGVAGELFF. CDR3 in DNA: TGTGCCAGCAGTTTGAACCTAGCGGGTGTGGCCGGGGAGCTGTTTTTT. The variable domain in full, completed from reference TRBV28 and TRBJ2-2, reads DVKVTQSSRYLVKRTGEKVFLECVQDMDHENMFWYRQDPGLGLRLIYFSYDVKMKEKGDIPEGYSVSREKKERFSLILESASTNQTSMYLCASSLNLAGVAGELFFGEGSRLTVL.

V usage is TRBV7-3 and J usage is TRBJ1-2, with D possibly being TRBD1 (6 bases). Trimming cost V 4 bases and J 8 bases, with 23 bases left between them. In germline, CDR1 is SGHTA, CDR2 FQGTGA. CDR3 length equals 16 residues. CDR3 region: CASSSRPQGRSAGYTF. The CDR3 region has the DNA TGTGCCAGCAGCTCCCGCCCACAGGGTAGATCGGCCGGCTACACCTTC.

In its sample, this clone was seen a few times. The chain joins TRBV9 to TRBJ1-1; 8 bases are a match to TRBD1. The V gene's germline CDR1 is SGDLS and CDR2 YYNGEE. The V gene end was trimmed by 2 bases and the J gene end by 7 bases; junction bases not matched to a gene: 4. This CDR3 has 13 amino acids. DNA of the CDR3: TGTGCCAGCAGCGTGGGGACAGGCTATGAAGCTTTCTTT. Residues: CASSVGTGYEAFF.

The chain links TRBV2 to TRBJ1-5; TRBD1 aligns across 8 bases. The J segment lost 6 bases and the V segment lost 8 bases, leaving 6 bases of the junction unmatched. CDR1 is SNHLY and CDR2 is FYNNEI in the germline V gene. This CDR3 is built from 13 residues. The CDR3 DNA is TGTGCCAGCGGGGACAGGTTTCGTCAGCCCCAGCATTTT. Its protein product is CASGDRFRQPQHF.